This TCR beta chain emerged from a study of T cell responses to AZD1222 COVID-19 vaccine. V trimming: 10 bases; J trimming: 6 bases; junction bases outside the gene matches: 6. CDR3 length: 11 amino acids. The V gene's germline CDR1 is LGHNA and CDR2 YNFKEQ. Profiled with immunoSEQ multiplex PCR; TCRdb holds only in-frame clones, not every one. The table lists under 150,000 clones, roughly 90% of them singletons. The sample was peripheral blood, taken on day 0 of AZD1222 vaccination. V usage is TRBV4-2 and J usage is TRBJ2-7; TRBD2 agrees at 7 bases. The TCR was taken from an adult in good health. Written as DNA, the CDR3 is TGTGCCAACGACAGCGGGACCGAGCAGTACTTC. Residues: CANDSGTEQYF.